The following is a T cell receptor beta chain sequence with its context. Antigen: not known. TCRdb fed the reads into MiXCR, producing one record per CDR3 protein. Among about 340,000 distinct CDR3 sequences listed, almost 30% were seen once. This entry is derived from a study of T cell repertoires in cytomegalovirus infection. Study in general: Public TCR beta signatures indicated both CMV infection and matching HLA type. Study outcomes and limitations: Cumulative frequency of public TCR beta families picked out carriers of CMV plus the relevant HLA. Ex vivo, HLA-C-restricted CMV-specific TCR beta clonotypes prevailed over the rest of the response.

The CDR3 extends over 15 amino acids. CDR1 LNHDA and CDR2 SQIVND come from the germline V gene (reference sequence). V was clipped by 3 bases and J by 7 bases; unmatched bases: 8. The chain carries TRBV19 and TRBJ2-1, with 8 bases aligning to TRBD2. The sample here was cultured PBMCs, taken from culture after CMV antigen stimulation. The TCR comes from a human donor in good health (CMV status not recorded). Some clones in this sample may be carry-over from other donors' samples. The CDR3 bases are TGTGCCAGTAGTATCCTGGGACTAGGACAGAATGAGCAGTTCTTC. It yields the protein CASSILGLGQNEQFF.